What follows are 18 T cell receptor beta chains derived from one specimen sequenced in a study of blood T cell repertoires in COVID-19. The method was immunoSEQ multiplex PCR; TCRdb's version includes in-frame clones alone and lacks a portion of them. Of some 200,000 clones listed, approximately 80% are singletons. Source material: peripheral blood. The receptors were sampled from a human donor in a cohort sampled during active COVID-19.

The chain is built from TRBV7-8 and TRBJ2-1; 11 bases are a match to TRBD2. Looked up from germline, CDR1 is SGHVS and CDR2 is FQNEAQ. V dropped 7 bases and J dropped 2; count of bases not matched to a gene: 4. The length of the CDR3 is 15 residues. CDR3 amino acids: CASKGGLAAYNEQFF. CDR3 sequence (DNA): TGTGCCAGCAAAGGGGGACTAGCGGCCTACAATGAGCAGTTCTTC.

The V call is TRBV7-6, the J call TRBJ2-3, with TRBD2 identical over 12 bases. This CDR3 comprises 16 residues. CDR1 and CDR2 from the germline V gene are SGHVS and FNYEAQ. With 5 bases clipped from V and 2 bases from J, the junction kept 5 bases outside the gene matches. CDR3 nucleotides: TGTGCCAGCAGCGCGACTAGCGGGGGCCTCACAGATACGCAGTATTTT. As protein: CASSATSGGLTDTQYF. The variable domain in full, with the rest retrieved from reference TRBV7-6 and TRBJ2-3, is GAGVSQSPRYKVTKRGQDVALRCDPISGHVSLYWYRQALGQGPEFLTYFNYEAQQDKSGLPNDRFSAERPEGSISTLTIQRTEQRDSAMYRCASSATSGGLTDTQYFGPGTRLTVL.

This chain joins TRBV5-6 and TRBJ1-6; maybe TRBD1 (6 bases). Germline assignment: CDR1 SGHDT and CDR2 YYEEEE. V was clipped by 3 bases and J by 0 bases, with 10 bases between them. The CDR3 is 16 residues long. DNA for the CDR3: TGTGCCAGCAGCTCAGGGGCCCGCTCCTATAATTCACCCCTCCACTTT. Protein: CASSSGARSYNSPLHF.

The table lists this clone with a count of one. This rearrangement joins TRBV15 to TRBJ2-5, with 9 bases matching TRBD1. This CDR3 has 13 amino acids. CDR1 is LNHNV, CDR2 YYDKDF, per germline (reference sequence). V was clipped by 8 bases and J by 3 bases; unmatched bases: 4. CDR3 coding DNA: TGTGCCACCGGGGACAGGGTAAAAGAGACCCAGTACTTC. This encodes CATGDRVKETQYF.

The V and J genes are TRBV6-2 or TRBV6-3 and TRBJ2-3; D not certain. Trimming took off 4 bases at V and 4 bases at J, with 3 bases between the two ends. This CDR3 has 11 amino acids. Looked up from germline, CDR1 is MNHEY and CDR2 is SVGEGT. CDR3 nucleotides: TGTGCCAGCAGTTCCGCAGATACGCAGTATTTT. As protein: CASSSADTQYF.

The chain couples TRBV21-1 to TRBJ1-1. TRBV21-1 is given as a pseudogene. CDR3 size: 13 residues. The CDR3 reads CASNSNENTEAFF. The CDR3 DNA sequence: TGTGCCAGCAACTCTAACGAGAACACTGAAGCTTTCTTT.

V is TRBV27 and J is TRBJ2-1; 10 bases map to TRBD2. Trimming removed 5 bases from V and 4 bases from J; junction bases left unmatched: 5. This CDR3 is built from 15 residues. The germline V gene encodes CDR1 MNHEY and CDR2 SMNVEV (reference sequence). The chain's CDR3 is CASSGTSGAYNEQFF. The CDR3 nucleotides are TGTGCCAGCAGTGGAACTAGCGGGGCTTACAATGAGCAGTTCTTC.

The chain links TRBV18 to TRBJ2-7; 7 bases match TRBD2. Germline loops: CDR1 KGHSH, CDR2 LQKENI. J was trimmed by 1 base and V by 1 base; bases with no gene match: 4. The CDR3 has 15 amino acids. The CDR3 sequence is CASSPRGGASYEQYF. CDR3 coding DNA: TGTGCCAGCTCACCACGGGGGGGAGCGTCCTACGAGCAGTACTTC.

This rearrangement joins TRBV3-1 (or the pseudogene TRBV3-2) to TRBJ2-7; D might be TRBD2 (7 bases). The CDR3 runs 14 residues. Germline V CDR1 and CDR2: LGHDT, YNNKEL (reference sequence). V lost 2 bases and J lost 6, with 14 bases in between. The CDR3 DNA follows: TGTGCCAGCAGCCAACTCCGGGGGGCCAGCGAGCAGTACTTC. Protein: CASSQLRGASEQYF.

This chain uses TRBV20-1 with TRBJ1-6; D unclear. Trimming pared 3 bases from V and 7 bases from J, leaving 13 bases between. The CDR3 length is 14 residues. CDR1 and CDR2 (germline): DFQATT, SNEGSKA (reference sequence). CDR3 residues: CSASREGGNSPLHF. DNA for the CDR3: TGCAGTGCTAGTAGAGAGGGAGGGAATTCACCCCTCCACTTT.

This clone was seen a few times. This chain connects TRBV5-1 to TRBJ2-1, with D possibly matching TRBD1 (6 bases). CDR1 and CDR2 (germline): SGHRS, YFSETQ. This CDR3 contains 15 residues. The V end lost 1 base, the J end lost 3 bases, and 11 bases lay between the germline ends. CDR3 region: CASSLPGTNYNEQFF. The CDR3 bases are TGCGCCAGCAGCTTGCCCGGGACAAACTACAATGAGCAGTTCTTC.

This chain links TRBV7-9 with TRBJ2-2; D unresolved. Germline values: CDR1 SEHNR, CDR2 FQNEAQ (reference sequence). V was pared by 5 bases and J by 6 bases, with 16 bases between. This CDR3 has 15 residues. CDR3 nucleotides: TGTGCCAGCAGCCCCGCTACCGCAGGTTCCGGGGAGCTGTTTTTT. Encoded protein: CASSPATAGSGELFF. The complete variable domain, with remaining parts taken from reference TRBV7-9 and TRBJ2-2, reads DTGVSQNPRHKITKRGQNVTFRCDPISEHNRLYWYRQTLGQGPEFLTYFQNEAQLEKSRLLSDRFSAERPKGSFSTLEIQRTEQGDSAMYLCASSPATAGSGELFFGEGSRLTVL.

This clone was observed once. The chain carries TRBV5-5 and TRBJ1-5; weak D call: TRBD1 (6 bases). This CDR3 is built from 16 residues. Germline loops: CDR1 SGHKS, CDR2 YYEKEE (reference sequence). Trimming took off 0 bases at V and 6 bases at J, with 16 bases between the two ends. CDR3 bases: TGTGCCAGCAGCTTGGATTGGGGGCGAACGGGTCAGCCCCAGCATTTT. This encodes CASSLDWGRTGQPQHF.

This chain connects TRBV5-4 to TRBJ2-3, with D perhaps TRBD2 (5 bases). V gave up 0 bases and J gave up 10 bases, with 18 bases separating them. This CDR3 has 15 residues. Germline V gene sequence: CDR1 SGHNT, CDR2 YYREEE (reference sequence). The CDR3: CASSLDVIGFGAQYF. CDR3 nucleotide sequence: TGTGCCAGCAGCTTGGATGTAATCGGCTTCGGGGCGCAGTATTTT.

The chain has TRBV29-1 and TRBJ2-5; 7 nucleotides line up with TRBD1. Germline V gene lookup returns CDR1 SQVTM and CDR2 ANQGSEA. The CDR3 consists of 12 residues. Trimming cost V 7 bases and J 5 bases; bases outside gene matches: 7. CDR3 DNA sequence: TGCAGCGGGAGAGGGGGCCAGGAGACCCAGTACTTC. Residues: CSGRGGQETQYF.

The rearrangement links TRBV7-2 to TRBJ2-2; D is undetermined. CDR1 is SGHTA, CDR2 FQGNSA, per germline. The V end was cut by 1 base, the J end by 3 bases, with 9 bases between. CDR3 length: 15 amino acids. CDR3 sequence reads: CASSLGAWDTGELFF. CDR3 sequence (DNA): TGTGCCAGCAGCTTAGGAGCGTGGGACACCGGGGAGCTGTTTTTT.

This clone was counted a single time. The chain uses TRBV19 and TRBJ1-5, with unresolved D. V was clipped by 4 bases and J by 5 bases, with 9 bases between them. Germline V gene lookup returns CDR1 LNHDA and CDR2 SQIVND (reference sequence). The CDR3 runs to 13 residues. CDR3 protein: CASSTSPYQPQHF. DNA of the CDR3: TGTGCCAGTAGTACCTCCCCCTATCAGCCCCAGCATTTT.

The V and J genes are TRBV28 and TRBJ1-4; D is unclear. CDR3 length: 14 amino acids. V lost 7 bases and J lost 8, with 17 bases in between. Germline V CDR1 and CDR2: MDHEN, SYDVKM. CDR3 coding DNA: TGTGCCAGCATCCCTAGATATGCGGCCGAAAAACTGTTTTTT. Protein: CASIPRYAAEKLFF.